The clone carrying this T cell receptor beta chain showed up just a few times. What it binds is not known. CDR3 regions of TCR beta were amplified from RNA transcripts. First-round RT-PCR employed HTBI primers, with a second-round multiplex PCR after it. TCRdb reprocessed the multiplex PCR reads with MiXCR, giving one entry per CDR3 protein. The sample consists of approximately 700,000 distinct CDR3 sequences, roughly 41% of them appearing once. This specimen belongs to a study of Graves' ophthalmopathy and Graves' hyperthyroidism. Study results and limitations: With a specificity of roughly 72% and a sensitivity of more than 65%, the model predicted ophthalmopathy progression.

This CDR3 region has 16 residues. V was clipped by 1 base and J by 5 bases, with 17 bases between them. CDR1 is SGHAT and CDR2 is FQNNGV in the germline V gene. The sample was peripheral blood. The chain has TRBV11-2 and TRBJ2-5, with a weak D call TRBD2 (5 bases). The sequence was obtained from an adult man with Graves' ophthalmopathy. DNA for the CDR3: TGTGCCAGCAGCTTAGGAATTATAGCCTCGGGGGAGACCCAGTACTTC. Translation gives CASSLGIIASGETQYF.